A single sample gave rise to the 3 T cell receptor beta chains below, sequenced in a study of human T cells and chemical hapten exposure. TCRdb processed the RACE reads anew with MiXCR; each CDR3 protein has one entry. Of about 400,000 distinct CDR3 sequences in the sample, about 6% were seen once. The time point: patch test 2, 6 weeks after DPC sensitization. Treatment reported: therapeutic diphenylcyclopropenone sensitization with weekly scalp DPC. The sample was whole blood, taken in connection with sensitization to the hapten diphenylcyclopropenone (DPC). The receptors shown here come from a woman aged 18-29 years with alopecia areata. Some clones in this sample may be carry-over from other donors' samples.

CDR3 nucleotides: TGTGCCAGCGGTGCTGAAGCTTTCTTT. Translating gives CASGAEAFF. V usage is TRBV27 and J usage is TRBJ1-1; the D is unclear. Germline V gene data show CDR1 as MNHEY and CDR2 as SMNVEV (reference sequence). The CDR3 extends over 9 amino acids. V was shortened by 8 bases and J by 6 bases, with 4 bases between the two germline ends.

This clonotype was found many times. The rearrangement uses TRBV4-3 and TRBJ1-1; D gene ambiguous. Germline CDR1 LGHNA, CDR2 YSLEER. Trimming pared 2 bases from V and 0 bases from J, leaving 16 bases between. The CDR3 spans 17 residues. CDR3 sequence: CASSQSPGTTMNTEAFF. CDR3 DNA sequence: TGCGCCAGCAGCCAATCTCCAGGTACTACCATGAACACTGAAGCTTTCTTT.

The V and J genes are TRBV20-1 and TRBJ2-3; no reliable D call. CDR1 is DFQATT, CDR2 SNEGSKA, per germline (reference sequence). There are 13 residues in the CDR3. The DNA for the CDR3 is TGCACCACCCGAAGCCGGTTCGAAGATACGCAGTATTTT. Translated: CTTRSRFEDTQYF.